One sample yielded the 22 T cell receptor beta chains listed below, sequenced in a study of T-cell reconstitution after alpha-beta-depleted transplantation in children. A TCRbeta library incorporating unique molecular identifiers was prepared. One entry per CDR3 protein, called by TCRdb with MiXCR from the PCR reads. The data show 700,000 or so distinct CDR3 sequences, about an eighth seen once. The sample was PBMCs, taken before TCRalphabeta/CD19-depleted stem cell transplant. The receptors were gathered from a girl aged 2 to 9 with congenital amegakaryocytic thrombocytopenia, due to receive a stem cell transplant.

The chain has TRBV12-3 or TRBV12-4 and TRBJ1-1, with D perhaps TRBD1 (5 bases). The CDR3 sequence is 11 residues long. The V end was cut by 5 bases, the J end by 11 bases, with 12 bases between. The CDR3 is CASSQGIGAFF. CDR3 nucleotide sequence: TGTGCCAGCAGTCAGGGTATTGGCGCTTTCTTT.

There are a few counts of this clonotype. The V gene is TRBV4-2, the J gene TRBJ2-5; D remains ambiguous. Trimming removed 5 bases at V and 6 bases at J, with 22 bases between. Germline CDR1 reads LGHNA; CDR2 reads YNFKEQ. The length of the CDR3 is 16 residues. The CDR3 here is CASSNQDGSSRKTQYF. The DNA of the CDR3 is TGTGCCAGCAGCAACCAGGATGGGTCCAGTCGAAAGACCCAGTACTTC.

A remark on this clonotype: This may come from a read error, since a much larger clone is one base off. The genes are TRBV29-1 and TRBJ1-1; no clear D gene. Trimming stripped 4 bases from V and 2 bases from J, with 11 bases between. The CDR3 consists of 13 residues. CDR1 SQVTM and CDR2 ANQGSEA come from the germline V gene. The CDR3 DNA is TGCAGCGTTGGAGGTAGCATCAACACTGAAGCTTTCTTT. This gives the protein CSVGGSINTEAFF. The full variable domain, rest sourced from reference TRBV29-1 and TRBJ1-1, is SAVISQKPSRDICQRGTSLTIQCQVDSQVTMMFWYRQQPGQSLTLIATANQGSEATYESGFVIDKFPISRPNLTFSTLTVSNMSPEDSSIYLCSVGGSINTEAFFGQGTRLTVV.

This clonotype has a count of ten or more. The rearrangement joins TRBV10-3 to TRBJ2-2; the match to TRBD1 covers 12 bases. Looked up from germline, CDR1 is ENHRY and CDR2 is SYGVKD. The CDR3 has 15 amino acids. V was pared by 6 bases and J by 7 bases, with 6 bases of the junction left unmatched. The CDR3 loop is CAISPGQGAIGELFF. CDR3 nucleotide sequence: TGTGCCATCAGCCCGGGACAGGGGGCGATCGGGGAGCTGTTTTTT.

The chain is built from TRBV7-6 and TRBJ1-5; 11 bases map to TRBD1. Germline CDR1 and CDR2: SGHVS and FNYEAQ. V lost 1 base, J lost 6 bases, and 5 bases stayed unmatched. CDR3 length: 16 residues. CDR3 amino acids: CASSLGGQGGTQPQHF. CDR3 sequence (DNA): TGTGCCAGCAGCTTAGGGGGACAGGGGGGTACTCAGCCCCAGCATTTT. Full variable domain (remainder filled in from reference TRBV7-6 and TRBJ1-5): GAGVSQSPRYKVTKRGQDVALRCDPISGHVSLYWYRQALGQGPEFLTYFNYEAQQDKSGLPNDRFSAERPEGSISTLTIQRTEQRDSAMYRCASSLGGQGGTQPQHFGDGTRLSIL.

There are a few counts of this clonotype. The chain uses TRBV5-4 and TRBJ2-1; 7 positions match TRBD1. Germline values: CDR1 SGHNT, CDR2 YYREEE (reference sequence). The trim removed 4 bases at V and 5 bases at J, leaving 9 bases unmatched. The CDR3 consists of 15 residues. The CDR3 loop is CASSGPRDSNNEQFF. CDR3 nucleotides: TGTGCCAGCAGCGGGCCGAGGGACAGCAACAATGAGCAGTTCTTC.

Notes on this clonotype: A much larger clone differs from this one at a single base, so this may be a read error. CDR3 nucleotide sequence: TGCTGTGCTAGAGATATAGGGGCCCCCAGACCCTACGAGCAGTACTTC. This encodes CCARDIGAPRPYEQYF. This rearrangement joins TRBV20-1 to TRBJ2-7, with D maybe TRBD1 (5 bases). The CDR3 is made up of 16 amino acids. The germline CDR1 and CDR2 sequences are DFQATT and SNEGSKA (reference sequence).

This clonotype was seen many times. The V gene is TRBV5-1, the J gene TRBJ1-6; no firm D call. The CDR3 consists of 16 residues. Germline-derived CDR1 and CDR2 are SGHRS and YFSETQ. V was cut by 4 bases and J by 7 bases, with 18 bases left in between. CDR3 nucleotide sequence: TGCGCCAGCAGCGGACGATCAGAGATCTTCAATTCACCCCTCCACTTT. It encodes CASSGRSEIFNSPLHF.

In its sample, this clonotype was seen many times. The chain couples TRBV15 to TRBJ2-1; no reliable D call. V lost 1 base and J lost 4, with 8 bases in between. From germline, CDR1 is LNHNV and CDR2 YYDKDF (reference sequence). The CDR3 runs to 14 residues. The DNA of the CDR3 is TGTGCCACCAGCAGAGGTAACAGATACAATGAGCAGTTCTTC. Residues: CATSRGNRYNEQFF.

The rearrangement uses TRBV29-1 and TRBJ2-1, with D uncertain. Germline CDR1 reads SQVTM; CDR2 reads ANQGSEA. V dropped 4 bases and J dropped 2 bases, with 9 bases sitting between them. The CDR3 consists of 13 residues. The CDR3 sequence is CSVGDGPYNEQFF. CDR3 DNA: TGCAGCGTTGGCGACGGGCCCTACAATGAGCAGTTCTTC.

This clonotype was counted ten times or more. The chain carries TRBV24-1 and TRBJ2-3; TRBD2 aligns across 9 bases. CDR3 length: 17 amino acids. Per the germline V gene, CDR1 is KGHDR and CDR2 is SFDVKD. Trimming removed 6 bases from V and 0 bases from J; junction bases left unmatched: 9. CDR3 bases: TGTGCCACCAGTAAACGCCCCACTAGCGGGAGCACAGATACGCAGTATTTT. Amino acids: CATSKRPTSGSTDTQYF.

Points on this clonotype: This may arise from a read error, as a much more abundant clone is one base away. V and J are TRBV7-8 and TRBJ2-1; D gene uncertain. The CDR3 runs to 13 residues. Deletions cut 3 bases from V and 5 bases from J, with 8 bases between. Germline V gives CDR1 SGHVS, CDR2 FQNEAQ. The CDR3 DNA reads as TGTGCCAGCAGCTTTGTGGACGACAATGAGCAGTTCTTC. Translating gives CASSFVDDNEQFF.

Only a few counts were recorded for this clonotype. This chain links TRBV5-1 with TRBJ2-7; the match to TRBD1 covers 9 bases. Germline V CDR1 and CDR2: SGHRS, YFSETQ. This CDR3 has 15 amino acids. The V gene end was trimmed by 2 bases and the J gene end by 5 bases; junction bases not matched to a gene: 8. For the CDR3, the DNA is TGCGCCAGCAGCTTACAAAGTACAGGGGGCGACGAGCAGTACTTC. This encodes CASSLQSTGGDEQYF.

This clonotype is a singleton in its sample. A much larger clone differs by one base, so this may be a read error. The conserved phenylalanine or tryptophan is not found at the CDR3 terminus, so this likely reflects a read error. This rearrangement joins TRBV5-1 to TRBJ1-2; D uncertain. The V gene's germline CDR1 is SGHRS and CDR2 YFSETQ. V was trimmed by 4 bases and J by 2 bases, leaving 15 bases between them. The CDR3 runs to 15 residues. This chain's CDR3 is CASSARHKGNYGYTL. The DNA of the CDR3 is TGCGCCAGCAGCGCCCGACATAAAGGAAACTATGGCTACACCCTC.

DNA for the CDR3: TGTGCCAGCAGTTTTGGCAGGGACAGCTATGGCTACACCTTC. It encodes CASSFGRDSYGYTF. The chain carries TRBV12-3 or TRBV12-4 and TRBJ1-2, with 7 bases that match TRBD1. The CDR3 consists of 14 residues. After removal of 3 bases from V and 4 bases from J, the junction contained 5 bases not matched to a gene.

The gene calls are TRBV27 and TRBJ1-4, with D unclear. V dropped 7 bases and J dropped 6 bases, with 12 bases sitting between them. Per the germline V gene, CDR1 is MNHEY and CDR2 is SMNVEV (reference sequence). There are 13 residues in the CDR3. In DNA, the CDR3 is TGTGCCAGCAAGGAGATAAACGATGAAAAACTGTTTTTT. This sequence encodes CASKEINDEKLFF.

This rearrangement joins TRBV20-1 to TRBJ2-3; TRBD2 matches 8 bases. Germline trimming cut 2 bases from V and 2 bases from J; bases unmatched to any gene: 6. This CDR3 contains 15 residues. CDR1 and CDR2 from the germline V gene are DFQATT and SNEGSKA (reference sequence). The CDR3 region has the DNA TGCAGTGCTAGAAGCGGGAGTCACAACACAGATACGCAGTATTTT. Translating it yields CSARSGSHNTDTQYF.

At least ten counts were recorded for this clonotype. The DNA for the CDR3 is TGTGCCAGCAGCTTGGATGGCGGGGAAAACTACAATGAGCAGTTCTTC. Translating it yields CASSLDGGENYNEQFF. This chain connects TRBV5-6 to TRBJ2-1; tentative D call: TRBD2 (6 bases). The CDR3 length is 16 residues. Per germline, CDR1 SGHDT and CDR2 YYEEEE. Trimming removed 0 bases at V and 3 bases at J, with 13 bases between. Full variable domain (remainder filled in from reference TRBV5-6 and TRBJ2-1): DAGVTQSPTHLIKTRGQQVTLRCSPKSGHDTVSWYQQALGQGPQFIFQYYEEEERQRGNFPDRFSGHQFPNYSSELNVNALLLGDSALYLCASSLDGGENYNEQFFGPGTRLTVL.

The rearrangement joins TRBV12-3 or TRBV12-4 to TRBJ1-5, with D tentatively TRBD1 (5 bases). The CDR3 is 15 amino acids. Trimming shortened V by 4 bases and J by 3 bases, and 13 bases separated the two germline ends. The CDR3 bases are TGTGCCAGCAGTTCATGGGACGGAAACAATCAGCCCCAGCATTTT. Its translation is CASSSWDGNNQPQHF.

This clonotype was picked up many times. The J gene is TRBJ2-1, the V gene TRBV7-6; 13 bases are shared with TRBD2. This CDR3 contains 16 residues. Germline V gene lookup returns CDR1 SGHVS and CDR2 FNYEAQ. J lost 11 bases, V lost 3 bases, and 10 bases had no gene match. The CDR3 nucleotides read TGTGCCAGCAGCTTTCTTCCAACTAGCGGGAGGGCCCAGCAGTTCTTC. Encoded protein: CASSFLPTSGRAQQFF.

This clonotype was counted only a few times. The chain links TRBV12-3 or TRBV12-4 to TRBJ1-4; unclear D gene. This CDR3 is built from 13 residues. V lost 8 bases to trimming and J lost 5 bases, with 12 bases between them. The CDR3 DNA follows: TGTGCCAGCCTCGGCAGGACCAATGAAAAACTGTTTTTT. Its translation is CASLGRTNEKLFF.

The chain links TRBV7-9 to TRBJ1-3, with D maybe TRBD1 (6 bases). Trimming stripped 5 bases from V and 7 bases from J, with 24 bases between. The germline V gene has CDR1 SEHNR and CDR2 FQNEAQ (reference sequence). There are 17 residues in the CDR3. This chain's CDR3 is CASSAQVGRGLGNTIYF. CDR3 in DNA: TGTGCCAGCAGCGCTCAAGTCGGGCGGGGGCTCGGGAACACCATATATTTT.